The rows below give T cell receptor beta chains drawn from one sample of a study of Ad26.COV2.S vaccination and SARS-CoV-2 variants. TCRdb keeps only in-frame clones here, not all; method: immunoSEQ multiplex PCR. This sample has just over 350,000 clones; about 90% occur once, and the top ten carry under 5%. The specimen was peripheral blood, collected after recovery from COVID-19. The receptor source for this set is a human donor who had recovered from COVID-19. CDR3s leave out the opening cysteine and the closing phenylalanine or tryptophan. Each record gives: V gene, J gene, CDR3 protein.

TRBV5-6	TRBJ2-5	ASSLEGHVQETQY
TRBV7-8	TRBJ1-1	ASSSSAGRDTEAF
TRBV5-1	TRBJ2-3	ASRDPGLGVSTDTQY
TRBV18	TRBJ1-5	ASSGQGHQPQH
TRBV5-1	TRBJ2-2	ASSLAGNTGELF
TRBV6-2/TRBV6-3	TRBJ2-1	ASSYLRGSGNEQF
TRBV9	TRBJ1-5	ASSEGGNQPQH
TRBV2	TRBJ1-1	ASTAQGGTEAF
TRBV5-1	TRBJ2-1	ASTLEGGVTYNEQF
TRBV2	TRBJ2-7	ASRLTANEQY
TRBV27	TRBJ1-4	ASSFGTGREKLF